Described below is a single TCR beta chain sequence and its context. Per the original data handling: Amplification of reference gene primers was used by the study to estimate nucleated cell counts. Here immunoSEQ multiplex PCR was the method, and the copy in TCRdb shows in-frame clones only, minus some. V and J calls and clone size come straight from that table; D and trimming were deduced from the DNA. The repertoire holds 14,000 or so clones, with 90% as singletons. These data belong to a study of blood T cell repertoires in COVID-19. Study in general: Sites across the United States, Italy and Spain contributed samples from acute and convalescent COVID-19. The analysed material was cDNA or gDNA that came from T cells, B-cell-depleted T cells, or PBMCs.

Germline V gives CDR1 LNHDA, CDR2 SQIVND (reference sequence). This CDR3 contains 14 residues. The ends lost 4 bases at V and 6 bases at J; junction bases unmatched: 8. J is TRBJ2-7 and V is TRBV19; 8 nucleotides match TRBD2. The TCR was taken from a human donor in a cohort sampled during active COVID-19. The material sequenced was peripheral blood. CDR3 amino acids: CASSSASGLFEQYF. Written as DNA, the CDR3 is TGTGCCAGTAGTAGTGCTAGCGGGTTGTTCGAGCAGTACTTC.